The 23 T cell receptor beta chains below were found in one sample sequenced in a study of shared clonotypes between healthy human individuals. Naive CD8 populations comprised CD45RO-negative cells positively selected for CCR7, excluding terminally differentiated effector memory CD45RA+ cells. Sequencing used immunoSEQ multiplex PCR; TCRdb keeps in-frame clones, though not all of them. The sample holds approximately 650,000 clones, less than 97% seen once. Sequenced sample: naive CD8+ T cells sorted from blood. The receptors were gathered from a woman in her twenties or thirties in good health.

This chain joins TRBV19 and TRBJ2-7; 10 nucleotides agree with TRBD1. With V trimmed by 3 bases and J by 1 base, 3 bases remained unmatched. The CDR3 consists of 15 residues. Germline-derived CDR1 and CDR2 are LNHDA and SQIVND (reference sequence). CDR3 protein: CASSMGTGDSYEQYF. In DNA, the CDR3 is TGTGCCAGTAGTATGGGGACAGGGGATTCCTACGAGCAGTACTTC. The whole variable domain, filled in from reference TRBV19 and TRBJ2-7, reads DGGITQSPKYLFRKEGQNVTLSCEQNLNHDAMYWYRQDPGQGLRLIYYSQIVNDFQKGDIAEGYSVSREKKESFPLTVTSAQKNPTAFYLCASSMGTGDSYEQYFGPGTRLTVT.

The chain couples TRBV28 to TRBJ2-1, with no clear D. Germline V gene lookup returns CDR1 MDHEN and CDR2 SYDVKM. The CDR3 covers 13 residues. Trimming cost V 5 bases and J 8 bases, with 13 bases left between them. The CDR3 DNA is TGTGCCAGCAGTCCGCCACCTTTGGATGAGCAGTTCTTC. Translating it yields CASSPPPLDEQFF.

CDR3: CASSQEGQGTSPLHF. The CDR3 nucleotides are TGCGCCAGCAGCCAAGAAGGTCAAGGGACCTCACCCCTCCACTTT. V gene TRBV4-1 combines with J gene TRBJ1-6; D possibly corresponds to TRBD1 (5 bases). CDR1 is MGHRA, CDR2 YSYEKL, per germline. This CDR3 is 15 amino acids long. V lost 0 bases and J 10 bases, leaving 13 bases between the germline ends.

The V and J genes are TRBV4-2 and TRBJ1-2; TRBD1 is a possible D gene (5 bases). Germline CDR1 LGHNA, CDR2 YNFKEQ. Trimming stripped 1 base from V and 6 bases from J, with 9 bases between. The CDR3 runs 13 residues. The CDR3, as DNA: TGTGCCAGCAGCCAAGCCGGGACGGATGGCTACACCTTC. Amino acid sequence: CASSQAGTDGYTF.

CDR3 in DNA: TGTGCCAGCGGGGGAAGGGGCAACACCTACGAGCAGTACTTC. Its protein product is CASGGRGNTYEQYF. The chain employs TRBV2 and TRBJ2-7; D could derive from TRBD1 or TRBD2 (5 bases each). Between the trimmed V and J ends, which lost 8 bases and 2 bases, there was a span of 16 bases. The CDR3 runs 14 residues. Germline CDR1 reads SNHLY; CDR2 reads FYNNEI.

The genes are TRBV27 and TRBJ2-7; D could derive from TRBD1 or TRBD2 (7 bases each). The V gene's germline CDR1 is MNHEY and CDR2 SMNVEV (reference sequence). The CDR3 runs to 15 residues. Trimming pared 4 bases from V and 3 bases from J, leaving 16 bases between. The CDR3 bases are TGTGCCAGCAGTTCGGGGGGAACAGGGGTCTACGAGCAGTACTTC. Translating it yields CASSSGGTGVYEQYF.

The V gene is TRBV11-2, the J gene TRBJ2-2; 9 nucleotides agree with TRBD2. Losses at the gene ends were 6 bases for V and 7 bases for J; bases not matched to a gene: 21. The CDR3 runs to 19 residues. Per germline, CDR1 SGHAT and CDR2 FQNNGV. The CDR3 nucleotides are TGTGCCAGCAGGGGTAGTTTTGCGGGAGGGCAATCGACGGACGGGGAGCTGTTTTTT. Residues: CASRGSFAGGQSTDGELFF.

This clone was seen a few times. This chain joins TRBV29-1 and TRBJ1-1; D remains ambiguous. CDR1 and CDR2 (germline): SQVTM, ANQGSEA. The V end was cut by 7 bases, the J end by 11 bases, with 20 bases between. This CDR3 has 12 amino acids. CDR3 in DNA: TGCAGCGCTGTGACGGGAGATCTGGGGGCTTTCTTT. As protein: CSAVTGDLGAFF.

The chain is built from TRBV28 and TRBJ2-3; 8 nucleotides align to TRBD1. The CDR3 contains 16 residues. Germline trimming cut 3 bases from V and 6 bases from J; bases unmatched to any gene: 11. Germline V CDR1 and CDR2: MDHEN, SYDVKM. Written as DNA, the CDR3 is TGTGCCAGCAGTTTCCCCCCCCAGGGGGCGGGTGATACGCAGTATTTT. It encodes CASSFPPQGAGDTQYF.

The gene calls are TRBV27 and TRBJ1-6; tentatively, D is TRBD1 (6 bases). CDR3 length equals 14 residues. V was pared by 6 bases and J by 10 bases, with 16 bases between. Germline CDR1 and CDR2: MNHEY and SMNVEV (reference sequence). The CDR3: CASSTPRGESPLHF. The CDR3, as DNA: TGTGCCAGCAGCACCCCCAGGGGCGAGTCACCCCTCCACTTT.

The V gene is TRBV28, the J gene TRBJ2-7; D gene unclear. CDR1 is MDHEN and CDR2 is SYDVKM in the germline V gene. The CDR3 is 13 residues long. V was pared by 4 bases and J by 4 bases, with 11 bases between. CDR3 nucleotides: TGTGCCAGCAGTTCCCTTCAAACTTACGAGCAGTACTTC. As protein: CASSSLQTYEQYF.

V is TRBV28 and J is TRBJ2-7, with a tentative D call TRBD1 (6 bases). The germline V gene encodes CDR1 MDHEN and CDR2 SYDVKM. Trimming pared 5 bases from V and 3 bases from J, leaving 29 bases between. This CDR3 region has 19 residues. CDR3: CASSPPYNTGNSKYYEQYF. DNA of the CDR3: TGTGCCAGCAGTCCCCCATACAATACAGGGAACAGTAAATACTACGAGCAGTACTTC.

The chain employs TRBV11-2 and TRBJ2-5, with 7 bases lining up with TRBD1. The CDR3 extends over 14 amino acids. V lost 4 bases to trimming and J lost 1 base; unmatched junction nucleotides: 3. CDR1 is SGHAT, CDR2 FQNNGV, per germline. The CDR3 spells CASSSWDSQETQYF. The CDR3 DNA reads as TGTGCCAGCAGCTCATGGGACAGCCAAGAGACCCAGTACTTC.

For this clone: This sample includes further DNA sequences coding for the same CDR3. V is TRBV27 and J is TRBJ2-1; TRBD2 is a possible D gene (5 bases). CDR1 and CDR2 (germline): MNHEY, SMNVEV (reference sequence). The ends were cut back, 2 bases at V and 0 bases at J, with 8 bases in the middle. The CDR3 length is 15 residues. The CDR3 reads CASSLTGSSYNEQFF. Written as DNA, the CDR3 is TGTGCCAGCAGTTTAACGGGGAGCTCCTACAATGAGCAGTTCTTC.

This chain uses TRBV30 with TRBJ2-7, with 10 bases that match TRBD2. V lost 0 bases, J lost 4 bases, and 3 bases stayed unmatched. CDR3 size: 14 residues. Germline V gives CDR1 GTSNPN, CDR2 SVGIG (reference sequence). The CDR3 DNA reads as TGTGCCTGGAGTGTAGGTAGCGGGAGGTACGAGCAGTACTTC. Translated, it gives CAWSVGSGRYEQYF.

The J gene is TRBJ2-2, the V gene TRBV28; TRBD1 aligns across 9 bases. The CDR3 has 17 amino acids. The V gene's germline CDR1 is MDHEN and CDR2 SYDVKM. V shed 7 bases, J shed 1 base, and the junction held 10 bases outside the gene matches. The CDR3 sequence is CASIHVPGQGNTGELFF. In nucleotides, the CDR3 is TGTGCCAGCATCCATGTACCGGGACAGGGGAACACCGGGGAGCTGTTTTTT.

The chain recombines TRBV4-1 with TRBJ1-6; D may be TRBD1 (5 bases). CDR1 and CDR2 from the germline V gene are MGHRA and YSYEKL. The CDR3 covers 12 residues. V was pared by 4 bases and J by 16 bases, with 14 bases between. CDR3 in DNA: TGCGCCAGCAGCCCGCCGGATCAGGGACTCCACTTT. Amino acids: CASSPPDQGLHF.

The DNA for the CDR3 is TGTGCCAGCAGCTTATCTAGCGGGAGTCTGGATGAGCAGTTCTTC. Translating gives CASSLSSGSLDEQFF. This rearrangement joins TRBV13 to TRBJ2-1, with TRBD2 matching over 10 bases. Germline-derived CDR1 and CDR2 are PRHDT and FYEKMQ (reference sequence). Trimming took 2 bases from V and 8 from J; bases not matched to a gene: 6. The CDR3 is made up of 15 amino acids.

The V and J genes are TRBV7-9 and TRBJ2-1; the match to TRBD2 covers 8 bases. The CDR3 has 17 amino acids. J lost 4 bases, V lost 5 bases, and 13 bases had no gene match. Germline CDR1 is SEHNR and CDR2 is FQNEAQ (reference sequence). CDR3 sequence reads: CASSPYSSGRLYNEQFF. The CDR3 DNA sequence: TGTGCCAGCAGCCCTTATTCTAGCGGGCGCCTTTACAATGAGCAGTTCTTC.

V usage is TRBV11-3 and J usage is TRBJ2-1; D is uncertain. The germline gives CDR1 SGHNT, CDR2 YENEEA. This CDR3 has 14 amino acids. V was clipped by 5 bases and J by 8 bases, with 16 bases between them. CDR3 coding DNA: TGTGCCAGCAGCGATGTCTGGACCTCCGATGAGCAGTTCTTC. Residues: CASSDVWTSDEQFF.

The CDR3 here is CASSQGTGRYEQYF. In DNA, the CDR3 is TGCGCCAGCAGCCAAGGGACGGGGCGCTACGAGCAGTACTTC. V is TRBV4-1 and J is TRBJ2-5, with D perhaps matching TRBD1 or TRBD2 (5 bases each). Matching the DNA end better, TRBJ2-7 makes the J call doubtful. CDR1 is MGHRA and CDR2 is YSYEKL in the germline V gene. The CDR3 contains 14 residues.

The rearrangement links TRBV27 to TRBJ2-7, with D perhaps matching TRBD1 or TRBD2 (6 bases each). CDR3 length: 13 residues. Trimming shortened V by 2 bases and J by 5 bases, and 10 bases separated the two germline ends. CDR1 and CDR2 (germline): MNHEY, SMNVEV (reference sequence). The CDR3 coding sequence is TGTGCCAGCAGTTTAGGGGGGCTCAACGAGCAGTACTTC. Translating it yields CASSLGGLNEQYF.

The V call is TRBV10-2, the J call TRBJ2-2; D not resolved. The germline V gene encodes CDR1 WSHSY and CDR2 SAAADI. The CDR3 extends over 12 amino acids. The V gene lost 3 bases and the J gene lost 4 bases, with 3 bases spanning the gap. CDR3 residues: CASSDFTGELFF. The DNA for the CDR3 is TGCGCCAGCAGTGATTTCACCGGGGAGCTGTTTTTT.